This TCR beta chain was recovered during a study of identical twins. Germline V CDR1 and CDR2: GTSNPN, SVGIG (reference sequence). Trimming cost V 8 bases and J 3 bases; bases outside gene matches: 14. This CDR3 comprises 15 residues. General study findings and limits: Invariant populations such as MAIT and iNKT cells could partly muddle zero-insertion analyses. Those out-of-frame alpha sequences shared by twins showed an excess of low generation probability. Within beta out-of-frame sequences, the excess sharing observed between twins was weaker.

Unique molecular identifiers were present on the cDNA, which also gained a universal primer site by template switching. TCRdb used MiXCR to reprocess the 5' RACE reads, holding one entry per CDR3 protein. Among some 660,000 distinct CDR3 sequences listed, under 9% were seen once. Concerning this clonotype itself: The antigen is unknown.

This sample was shared with a second study, whose subject was yellow fever vaccine responses in identical twins.

Input material: PBMCs. This TCR was sampled from a woman between 18 and 29 years old in good health. The chain has TRBV30 and TRBJ2-5; 8 nucleotides match TRBD2. The CDR3 DNA is TGTGCCCGGTCGGATCGGACTAGCAGCAAAGAGACCCAGTACTTC. Its translation is CARSDRTSSKETQYF.